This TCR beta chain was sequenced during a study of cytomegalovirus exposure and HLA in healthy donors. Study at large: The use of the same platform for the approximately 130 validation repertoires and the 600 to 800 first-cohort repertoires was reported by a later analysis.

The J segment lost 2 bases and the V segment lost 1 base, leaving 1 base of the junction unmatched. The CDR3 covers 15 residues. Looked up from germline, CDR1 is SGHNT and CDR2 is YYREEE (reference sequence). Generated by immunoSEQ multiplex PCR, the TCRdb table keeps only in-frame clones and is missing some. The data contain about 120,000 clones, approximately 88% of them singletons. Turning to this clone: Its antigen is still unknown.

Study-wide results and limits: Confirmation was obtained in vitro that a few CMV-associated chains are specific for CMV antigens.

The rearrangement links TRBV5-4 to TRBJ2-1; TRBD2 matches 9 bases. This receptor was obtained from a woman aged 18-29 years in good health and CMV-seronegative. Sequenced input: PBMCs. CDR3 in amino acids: CASSLSSGTYNEQFF. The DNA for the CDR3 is TGTGCCAGCAGCTTGTCTAGCGGGACCTACAATGAGCAGTTCTTC.